This TCR beta chain was obtained from a study of T cells expressing NK-cell markers. Study context: In sorted CD3+CD56+NKG2C+, CD3+CD56+NKG2C- and CD3+CD56-NKG2C+ T cells, TCR beta repertoires were obtained. Overall study findings and caveats: In more than 5 donors, dominant CD3+CD56+NKG2C+ clones formed about 1.0-7.0% of CD8+ cells. No clear determination of HCMV specificity was made for expanded NKG2C+ T cell clones.

About this clonotype: Antigen: not known.

CDR3 length: 12 residues. Per germline, CDR1 GTSNPN and CDR2 SVGIG (reference sequence). Synthesis of TCR beta cDNA relied on 5'RACE template switching carrying UMIs. TCRdb reprocessed the 5' RACE reads and stores each CDR3 protein as one record, lacking DNA. The sample table sets out roughly 450,000 distinct CDR3 sequences. The chain is built from TRBV30 and TRBJ2-2; TCRdb's D call, TRBD2, is unchecked because there is no DNA. The receptor was isolated from a woman aged 45-65 years in good health. Sequenced sample: blood T cells: a sorted CD56 or NKG2C T cell subset, CD4+ or CD8+ T cells, or bulk PBMC T cells (not recorded which). The CDR3 reads CARDGRAGELFF.